This record concerns one T cell receptor (beta chain) sequence. This specimen comes from a study of blood T cell repertoires in COVID-19. Study-level background: From the United States, Italy and Spain came samples of acute and convalescent COVID-19.

Trimming removed 2 bases at V and 2 bases at J, with 12 bases between. The CDR3 is 15 amino acids. Germline CDR1 SGHDT, CDR2 YYEEEE. Libraries were prepared by immunoSEQ multiplex PCR; TCRdb keeps only in-frame clonotypes and omits some of them. The repertoire holds hundreds of thousands of clones, with roughly 90% as singletons. The TCR sequence derives from a woman aged 45-60 years with acute or convalescent COVID-19. The V and J genes are TRBV5-6 and TRBJ2-3, with TRBD1 as a possible D gene (5 bases). Sequenced sample: peripheral blood. CDR3 sequence reads: CASSFPGLDTDTQYF. Written as DNA, the CDR3 is TGTGCCAGCAGCTTCCCAGGGTTGGACACAGATACGCAGTATTTT. The entire variable domain, with the rest obtained from reference TRBV5-6 and TRBJ2-3, is as follows: DAGVTQSPTHLIKTRGQQVTLRCSPKSGHDTVSWYQQALGQGPQFIFQYYEEEERQRGNFPDRFSGHQFPNYSSELNVNALLLGDSALYLCASSFPGLDTDTQYFGPGTRLTVL.